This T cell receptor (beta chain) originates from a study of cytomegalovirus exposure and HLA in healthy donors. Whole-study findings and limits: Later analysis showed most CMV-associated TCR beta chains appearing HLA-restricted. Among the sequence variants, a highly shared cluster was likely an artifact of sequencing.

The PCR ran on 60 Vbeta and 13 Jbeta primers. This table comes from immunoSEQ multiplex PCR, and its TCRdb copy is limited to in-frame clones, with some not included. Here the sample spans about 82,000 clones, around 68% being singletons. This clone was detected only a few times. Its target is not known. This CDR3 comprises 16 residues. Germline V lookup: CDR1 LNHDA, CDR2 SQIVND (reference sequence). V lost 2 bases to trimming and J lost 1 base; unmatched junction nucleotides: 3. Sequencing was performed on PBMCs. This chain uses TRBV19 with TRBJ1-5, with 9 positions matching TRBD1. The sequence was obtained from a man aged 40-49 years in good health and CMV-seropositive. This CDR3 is CASSISQGASNQPQHF. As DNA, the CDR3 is TGTGCCAGTAGTATATCACAGGGGGCCAGCAATCAGCCCCAGCATTTT.